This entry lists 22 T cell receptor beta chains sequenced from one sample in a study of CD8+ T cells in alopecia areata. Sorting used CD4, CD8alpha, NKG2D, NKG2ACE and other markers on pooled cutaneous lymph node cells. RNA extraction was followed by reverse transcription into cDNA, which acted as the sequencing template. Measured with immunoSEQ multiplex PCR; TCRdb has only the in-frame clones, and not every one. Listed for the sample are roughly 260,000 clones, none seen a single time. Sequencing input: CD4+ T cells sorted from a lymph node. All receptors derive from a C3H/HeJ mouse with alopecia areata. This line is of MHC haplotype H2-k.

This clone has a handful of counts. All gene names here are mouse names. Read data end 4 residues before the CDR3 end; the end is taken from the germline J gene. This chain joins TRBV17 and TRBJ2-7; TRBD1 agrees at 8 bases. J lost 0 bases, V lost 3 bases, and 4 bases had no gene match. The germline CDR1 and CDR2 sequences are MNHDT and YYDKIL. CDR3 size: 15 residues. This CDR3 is CASSSPRGLSYEQYF. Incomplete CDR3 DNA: TGTGCTAGCAGTAGCCCCAGGGGGCTCTCCTAT.

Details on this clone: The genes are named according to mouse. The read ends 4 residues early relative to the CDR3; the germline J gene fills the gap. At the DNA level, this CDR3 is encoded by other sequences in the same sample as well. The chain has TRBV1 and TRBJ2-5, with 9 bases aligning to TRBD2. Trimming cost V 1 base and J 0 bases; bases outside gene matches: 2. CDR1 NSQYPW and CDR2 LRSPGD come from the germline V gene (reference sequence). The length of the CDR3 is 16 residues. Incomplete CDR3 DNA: TGCACCTGCAGTGCAGGACTGGGGGATAACCAAGAC. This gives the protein CTCSAGLGDNQD. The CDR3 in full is CTCSAGLGDNQDTQYF.

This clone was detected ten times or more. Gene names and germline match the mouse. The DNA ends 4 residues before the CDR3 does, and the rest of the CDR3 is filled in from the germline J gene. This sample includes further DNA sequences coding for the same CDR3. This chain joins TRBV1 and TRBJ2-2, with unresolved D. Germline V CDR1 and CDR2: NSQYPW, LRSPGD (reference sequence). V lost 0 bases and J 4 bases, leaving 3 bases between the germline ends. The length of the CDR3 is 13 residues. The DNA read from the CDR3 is TGCACCTGCAGTGCAGAGGGCACCGGG. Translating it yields CTCSAEGTG. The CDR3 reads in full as CTCSAEGTGQLYF. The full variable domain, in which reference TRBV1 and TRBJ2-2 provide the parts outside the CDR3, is VTLLEQNPRWRLVPRGQAVNLRCILKNSQYPWMSWYQQDLQKQLQWLFTLRSPGDKEVKSLPGADYLATRVTDTELRLQVANMSQGRTLYCTCSAEGTGQLYFGEGSKLTVL.

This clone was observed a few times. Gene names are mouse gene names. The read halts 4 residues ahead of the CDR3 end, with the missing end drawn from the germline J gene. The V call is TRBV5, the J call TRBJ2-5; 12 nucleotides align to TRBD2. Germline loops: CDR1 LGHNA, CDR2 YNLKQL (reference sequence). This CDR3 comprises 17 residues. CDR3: CASSSTGDWGAEDTQYF. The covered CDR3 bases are TGTGCCAGCAGCTCGACTGGGGACTGGGGGGCCGAAGAC.

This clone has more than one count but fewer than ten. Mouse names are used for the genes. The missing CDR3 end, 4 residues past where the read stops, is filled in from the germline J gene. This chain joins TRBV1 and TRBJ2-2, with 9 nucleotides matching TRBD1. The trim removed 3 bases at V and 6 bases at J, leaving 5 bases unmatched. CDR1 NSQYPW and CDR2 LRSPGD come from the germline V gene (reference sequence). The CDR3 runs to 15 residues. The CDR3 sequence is CTCSAQGQGAGQLYF. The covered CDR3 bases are TGCACCTGCAGTGCGCAGGGACAGGGAGCCGGG.

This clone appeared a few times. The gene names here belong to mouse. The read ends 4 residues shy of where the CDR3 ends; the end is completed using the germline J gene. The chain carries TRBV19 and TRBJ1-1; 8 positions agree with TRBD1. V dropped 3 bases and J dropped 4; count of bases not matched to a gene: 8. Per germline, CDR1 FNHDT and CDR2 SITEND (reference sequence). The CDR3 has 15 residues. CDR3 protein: CASSTLDRGGTEVFF. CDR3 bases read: TGTGCCAGCAGTACTCTCGACAGGGGTGGCACA.

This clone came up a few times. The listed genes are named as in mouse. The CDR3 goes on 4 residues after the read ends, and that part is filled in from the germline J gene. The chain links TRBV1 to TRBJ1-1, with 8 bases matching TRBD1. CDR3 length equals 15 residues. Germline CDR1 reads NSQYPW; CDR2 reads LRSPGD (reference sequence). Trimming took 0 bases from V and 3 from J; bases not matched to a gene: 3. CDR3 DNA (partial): TGCACCTGCAGTGCAGAGAGGACAGGGCACACA. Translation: CTCSAERTGHT. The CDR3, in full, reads CTCSAERTGHTEVFF.

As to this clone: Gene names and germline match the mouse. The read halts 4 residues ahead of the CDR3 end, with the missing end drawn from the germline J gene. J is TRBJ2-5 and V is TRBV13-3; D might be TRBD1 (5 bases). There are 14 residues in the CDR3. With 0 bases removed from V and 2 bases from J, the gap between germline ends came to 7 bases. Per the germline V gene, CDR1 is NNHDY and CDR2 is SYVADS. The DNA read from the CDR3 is TGTGCCAGCAGTGATGCGACAGCCCAAGAC. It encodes CASSDATAQD. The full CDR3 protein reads CASSDATAQDTQYF.

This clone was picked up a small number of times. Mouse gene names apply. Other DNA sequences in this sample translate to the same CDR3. CDR3 DNA, as far as it was read: TGTGCCAGCAGTATAGGGGGGGCTAACACA. Its translation is CASSIGGANT. The full CDR3 is CASSIGGANTEVFF. The chain uses TRBV19 and TRBJ1-1; TRBD1 might be the D (6 bases). The sequence runs out 4 residues before the end of the CDR3; the remainder is reconstructed from the germline J gene. Trimming removed 0 bases at V and 2 bases at J, with 8 bases between. This CDR3 is 14 amino acids long. Per germline, CDR1 FNHDT and CDR2 SITEND (reference sequence).

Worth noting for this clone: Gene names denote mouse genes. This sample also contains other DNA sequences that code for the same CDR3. Here the CDR3 reads CASSAGDTQYF. The part of the CDR3 DNA that was read is TGTGCCAGCAGTGCAGGGGAC. This chain links TRBV13-1 with TRBJ2-5; weak D call: TRBD1 (5 bases). The read ends 4 residues early relative to the CDR3; the germline J gene fills the gap. This CDR3 region has 11 residues. Per the germline V gene, CDR1 is NSHNY and CDR2 is SYGAGN.

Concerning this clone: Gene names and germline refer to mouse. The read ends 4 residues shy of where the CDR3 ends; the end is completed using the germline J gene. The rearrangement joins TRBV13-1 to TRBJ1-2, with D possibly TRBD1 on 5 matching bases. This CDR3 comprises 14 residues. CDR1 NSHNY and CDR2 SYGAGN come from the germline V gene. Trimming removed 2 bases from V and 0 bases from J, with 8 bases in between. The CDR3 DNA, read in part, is TGTGCCAGCAGTGAAGGGGAGGCAAACTCC. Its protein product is CASSEGEANS. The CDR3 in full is CASSEGEANSDYTF.

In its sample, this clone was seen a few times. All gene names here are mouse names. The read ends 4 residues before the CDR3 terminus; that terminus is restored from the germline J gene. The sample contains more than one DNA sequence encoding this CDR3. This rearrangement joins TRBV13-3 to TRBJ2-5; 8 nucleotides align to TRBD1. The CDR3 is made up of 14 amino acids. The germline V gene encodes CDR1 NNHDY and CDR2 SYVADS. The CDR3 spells CASSDAGGRDTQYF. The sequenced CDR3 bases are TGTGCCAGCAGTGATGCAGGGGGCAGGGAC.

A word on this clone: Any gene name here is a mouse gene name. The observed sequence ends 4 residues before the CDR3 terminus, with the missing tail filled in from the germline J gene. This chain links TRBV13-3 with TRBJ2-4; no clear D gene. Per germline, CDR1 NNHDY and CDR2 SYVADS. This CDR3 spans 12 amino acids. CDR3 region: CASSDNGNTLYF. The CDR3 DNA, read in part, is TGTGCCAGCAGTGATAATGGGAAC.

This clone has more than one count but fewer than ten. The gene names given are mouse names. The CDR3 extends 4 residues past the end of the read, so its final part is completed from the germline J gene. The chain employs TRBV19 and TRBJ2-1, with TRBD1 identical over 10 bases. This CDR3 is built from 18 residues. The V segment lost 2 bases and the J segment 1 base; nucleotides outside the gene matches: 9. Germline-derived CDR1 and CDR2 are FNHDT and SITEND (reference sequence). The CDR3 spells CASSIPLGQGRNYAEQFF. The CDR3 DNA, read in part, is TGTGCCAGCAGTATCCCCTTGGGACAGGGGCGAAACTATGCT.

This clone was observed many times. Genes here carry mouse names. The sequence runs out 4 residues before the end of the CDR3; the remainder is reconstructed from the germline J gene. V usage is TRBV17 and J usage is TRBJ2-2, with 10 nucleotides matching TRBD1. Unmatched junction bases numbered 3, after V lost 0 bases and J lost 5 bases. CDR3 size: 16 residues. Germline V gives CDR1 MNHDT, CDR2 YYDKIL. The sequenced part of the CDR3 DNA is TGTGCTAGCAGTAGAGATCGGGGACAGGGGACCGGG. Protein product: CASSRDRGQGTG. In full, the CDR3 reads CASSRDRGQGTGQLYF. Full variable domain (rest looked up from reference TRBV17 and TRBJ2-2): DTTVKQNPRYKLARVGKPVNLICSQTMNHDTMYWYQKKPNQAPKLLLFYYDKILNREADTFEKFQSSRPNNSFCSLYIGSAGLEYSAMYLCASSRDRGQGTGQLYFGEGSKLTVL.

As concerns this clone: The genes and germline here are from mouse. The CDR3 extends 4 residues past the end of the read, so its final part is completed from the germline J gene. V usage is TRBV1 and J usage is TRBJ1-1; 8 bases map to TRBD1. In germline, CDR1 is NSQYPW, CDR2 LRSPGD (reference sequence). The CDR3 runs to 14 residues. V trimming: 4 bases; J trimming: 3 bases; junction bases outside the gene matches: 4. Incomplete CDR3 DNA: TGCACCTGCAGTGATACAGGGGGGGACACA. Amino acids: CTCSDTGGDT. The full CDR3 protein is CTCSDTGGDTEVFF.

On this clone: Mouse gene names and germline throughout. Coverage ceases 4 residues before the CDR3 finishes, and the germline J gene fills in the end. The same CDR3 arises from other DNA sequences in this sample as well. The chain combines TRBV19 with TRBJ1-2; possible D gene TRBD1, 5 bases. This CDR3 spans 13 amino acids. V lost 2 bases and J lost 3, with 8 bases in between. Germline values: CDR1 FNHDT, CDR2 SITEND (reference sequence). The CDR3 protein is CASSIGGDSDYTF. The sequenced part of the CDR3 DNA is TGTGCCAGCAGTATCGGGGGGGACTCC.

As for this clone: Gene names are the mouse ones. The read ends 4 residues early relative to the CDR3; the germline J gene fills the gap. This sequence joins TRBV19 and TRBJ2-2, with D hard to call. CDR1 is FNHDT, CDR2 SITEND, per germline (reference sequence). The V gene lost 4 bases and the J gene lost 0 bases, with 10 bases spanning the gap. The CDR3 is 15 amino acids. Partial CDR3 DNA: TGTGCCAGCAGTCTAACAGAGACAAACACCGGG. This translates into CASSLTETNTG. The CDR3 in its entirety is CASSLTETNTGQLYF. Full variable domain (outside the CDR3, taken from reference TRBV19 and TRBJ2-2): GGIITQTPKFLIGQEGQKLTLKCQQNFNHDTMYWYRQDSGKGLRLIYYSITENDLQKGDLSEGYDASREKKSSFSLTVTSAQKNEMAVFLCASSLTETNTGQLYFGEGSKLTVL.

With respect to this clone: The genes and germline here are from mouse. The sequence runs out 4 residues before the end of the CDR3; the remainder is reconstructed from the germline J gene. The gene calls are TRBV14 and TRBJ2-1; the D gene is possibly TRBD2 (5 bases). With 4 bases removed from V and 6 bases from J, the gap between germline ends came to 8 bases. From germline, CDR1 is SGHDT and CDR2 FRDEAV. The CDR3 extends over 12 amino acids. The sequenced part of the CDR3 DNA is TGTGCCAGCAGTCCCCTGGGTGCT. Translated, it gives CASSPLGA. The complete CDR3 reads CASSPLGAEQFF.

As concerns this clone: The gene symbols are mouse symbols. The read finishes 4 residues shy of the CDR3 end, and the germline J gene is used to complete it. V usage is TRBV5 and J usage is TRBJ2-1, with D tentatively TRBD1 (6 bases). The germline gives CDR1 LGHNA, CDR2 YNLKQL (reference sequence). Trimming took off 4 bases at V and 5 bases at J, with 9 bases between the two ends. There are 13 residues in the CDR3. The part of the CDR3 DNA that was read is TGTGCCAGCAGCCCAGGGACAAATGCT. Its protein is CASSPGTNA. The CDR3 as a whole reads CASSPGTNAEQFF.

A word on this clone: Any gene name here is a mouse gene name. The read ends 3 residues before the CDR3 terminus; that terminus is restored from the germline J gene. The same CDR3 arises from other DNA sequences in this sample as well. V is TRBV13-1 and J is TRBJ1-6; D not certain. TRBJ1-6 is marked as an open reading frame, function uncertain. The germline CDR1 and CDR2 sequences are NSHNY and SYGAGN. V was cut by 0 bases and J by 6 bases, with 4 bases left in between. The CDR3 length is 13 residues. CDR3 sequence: CASSDAFNSPLYF. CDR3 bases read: TGTGCCAGCAGTGATGCTTTTAATTCGCCC.

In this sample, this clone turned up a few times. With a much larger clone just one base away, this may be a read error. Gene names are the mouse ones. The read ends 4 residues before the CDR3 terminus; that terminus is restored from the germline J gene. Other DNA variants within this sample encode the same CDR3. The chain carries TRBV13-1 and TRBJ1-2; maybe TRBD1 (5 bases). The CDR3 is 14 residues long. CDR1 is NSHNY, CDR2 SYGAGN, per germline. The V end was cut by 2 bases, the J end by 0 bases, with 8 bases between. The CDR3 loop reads CASSEQAANSDYTF. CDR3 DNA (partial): TGTGCCAGCAGTGAACAGGCTGCAAACTCC.